These T cell receptor beta chains were read from a single sample in a study of CD8 T cells in Susac syndrome. TCRdb re-analysed the immunoSEQ multiplex PCR reads in MiXCR, keeping a single row per CDR3 protein. Here the sample spans fewer than 150,000 distinct CDR3 sequences, around 96% being singletons. Sequenced material: CD4+ T cells from PBMCs. The receptors come from a human donor in good health. Both conserved end residues are trimmed from each CDR3. Each record gives: J gene, V gene, CDR3 protein.

TRBJ2-5,TRBV7-9,ASSLGTGTETQY
TRBJ1-5,TRBV12-3/TRBV12-4,ASRLKFGQPQH
TRBJ2-1,TRBV2,ASREGPLGEQF
TRBJ2-1,TRBV19,ASSATSVVNEQF
TRBJ1-1,TRBV18,ASSPDPGGFTEAF
TRBJ2-2,TRBV5-1,ASGQGNTGELF
TRBJ2-7,TRBV4-1,ASSHQLAGGYEQY
TRBJ1-1,TRBV7-9,ASSLDGGTEAF
TRBJ2-1,TRBV20-1,SAEDGTSGLNEQF
TRBJ2-7,TRBV5-1,ASSRGTGAHEQY
TRBJ1-5,TRBV28,ASWSLNQPQH
TRBJ1-1,TRBV19,ASSPGGIMNTEAF
TRBJ2-7,TRBV29-1,SVGDLYEQY
TRBJ1-2,TRBV3-1,ASSQDVSVYGYT
TRBJ2-3,TRBV29-1,SALKGTGVDTQY
TRBJ2-6,TRBV20-1,SARPIGTERLSGANVLT
TRBJ1-4,TRBV7-9,ASSPIYSTNEKLF
TRBJ2-1,TRBV4-2,ASSQWSGSADEQF
TRBJ2-3,TRBV20-1,SARGGAGTDTQY
TRBJ1-1,TRBV20-1,SVVGTPEAF
TRBJ2-4,TRBV6-5,ASRLGLAGDTSAKNIQY
TRBJ2-7,TRBV3-1,ASSPGDRKQY
TRBJ2-1,TRBV29-1,SAETVRSYNEQF
TRBJ1-2,TRBV29-1,SVAGGDRGNYGYT
TRBJ2-1,TRBV28,ASSLSGLAVSYNEQF
TRBJ2-3,TRBV7-6,ASSLGGSPDTQY
TRBJ1-5,TRBV29-1,SVETSSNQPQH
TRBJ2-7,TRBV5-8,ASSRTVHEQY